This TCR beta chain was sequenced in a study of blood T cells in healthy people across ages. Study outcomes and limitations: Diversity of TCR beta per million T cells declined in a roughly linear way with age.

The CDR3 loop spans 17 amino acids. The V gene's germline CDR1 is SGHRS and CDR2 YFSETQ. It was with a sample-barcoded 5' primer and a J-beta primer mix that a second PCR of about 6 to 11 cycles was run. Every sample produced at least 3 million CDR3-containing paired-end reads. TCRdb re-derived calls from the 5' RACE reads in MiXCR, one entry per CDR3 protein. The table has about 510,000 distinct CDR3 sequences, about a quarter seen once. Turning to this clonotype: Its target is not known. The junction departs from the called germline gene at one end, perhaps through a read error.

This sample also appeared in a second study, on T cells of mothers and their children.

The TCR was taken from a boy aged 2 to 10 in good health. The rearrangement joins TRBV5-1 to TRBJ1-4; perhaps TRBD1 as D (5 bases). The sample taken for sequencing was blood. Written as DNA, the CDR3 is TGCGCCAGCAGCTCGGGAAGTGGGACGGGAACTAATGAAAAACCGTTTTTT. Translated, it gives CASSSGSGTGTNEKPFF.